This paragraph covers one T cell receptor (beta chain) sequence. The sample belongs to a study of blood T cell repertoires in COVID-19. At the level of the study: The samples span acute and convalescent COVID-19 from the United States, Italy and Spain.

Sequenced by immunoSEQ multiplex PCR; TCRdb stores in-frame clones only, minus some. The repertoire holds tens of thousands of clones, with 65% to 85% as singletons. V was shortened by 1 base and J by 3 bases, with 20 bases between the two germline ends. CDR3 size: 19 residues. The germline CDR1 and CDR2 sequences are SGHNT and YYREEE (reference sequence). The chain combines TRBV5-4 with TRBJ2-6; D perhaps matches TRBD2 (6 bases). The clonotype was recovered from a man aged 65-85 years with active or convalescent COVID-19. Input material: peripheral blood. CDR3 residues: CASSLFRGTGWYGANVLTF. In DNA form, the CDR3 reads TGTGCCAGCAGCTTGTTTCGCGGGACCGGGTGGTATGGGGCCAACGTCCTGACTTTC. Supplemented by reference TRBV5-4 and TRBJ2-6, the full variable domain reads ETGVTQSPTHLIKTRGQQVTLRCSSQSGHNTVSWYQQALGQGPQFIFQYYREEENGRGNFPPRFSGLQFPNYSSELNVNALELDDSALYLCASSLFRGTGWYGANVLTFGAGSRLTVL.